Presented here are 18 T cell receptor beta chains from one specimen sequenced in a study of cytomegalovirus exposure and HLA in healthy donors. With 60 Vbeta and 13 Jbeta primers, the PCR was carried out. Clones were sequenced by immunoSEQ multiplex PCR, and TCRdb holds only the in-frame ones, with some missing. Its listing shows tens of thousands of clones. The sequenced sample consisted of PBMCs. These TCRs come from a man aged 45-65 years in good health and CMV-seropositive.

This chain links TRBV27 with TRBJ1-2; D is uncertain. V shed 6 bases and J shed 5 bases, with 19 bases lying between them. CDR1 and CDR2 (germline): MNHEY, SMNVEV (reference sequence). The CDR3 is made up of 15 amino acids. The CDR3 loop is CASSPLGEERYGYTF. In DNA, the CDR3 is TGTGCCAGCAGCCCACTCGGGGAGGAACGATATGGCTACACCTTC.

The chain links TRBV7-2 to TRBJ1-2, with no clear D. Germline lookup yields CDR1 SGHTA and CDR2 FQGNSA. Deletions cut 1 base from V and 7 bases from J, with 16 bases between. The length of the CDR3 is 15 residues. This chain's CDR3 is CASSLVARTDSGYTF. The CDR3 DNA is TGTGCCAGCAGCTTAGTCGCCAGGACGGACTCTGGCTACACCTTC.

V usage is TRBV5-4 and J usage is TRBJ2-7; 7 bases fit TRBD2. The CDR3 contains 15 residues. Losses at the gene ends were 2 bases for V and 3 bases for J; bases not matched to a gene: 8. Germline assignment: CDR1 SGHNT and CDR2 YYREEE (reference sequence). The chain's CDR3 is CASSFGGSTYYEQYF. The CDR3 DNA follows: TGTGCCAGCAGCTTTGGCGGGAGTACGTACTACGAGCAGTACTTC.

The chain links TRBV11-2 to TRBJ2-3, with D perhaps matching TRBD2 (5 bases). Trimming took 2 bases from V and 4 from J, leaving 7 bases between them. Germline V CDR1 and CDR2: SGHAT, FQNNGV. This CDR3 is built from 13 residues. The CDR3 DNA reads TGTGCCAGCAGCTTAAGCGGCGCAGATACGCAGTATTTT. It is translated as CASSLSGADTQYF.

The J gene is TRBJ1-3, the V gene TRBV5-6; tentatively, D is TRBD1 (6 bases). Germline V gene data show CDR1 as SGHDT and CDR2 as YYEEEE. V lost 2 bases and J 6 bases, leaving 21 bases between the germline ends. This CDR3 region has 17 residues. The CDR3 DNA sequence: TGTGCCAGCAGCTTTGTCCAGGGCAGTCCAGGGGAAAACACCATATATTTT. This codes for CASSFVQGSPGENTIYF.

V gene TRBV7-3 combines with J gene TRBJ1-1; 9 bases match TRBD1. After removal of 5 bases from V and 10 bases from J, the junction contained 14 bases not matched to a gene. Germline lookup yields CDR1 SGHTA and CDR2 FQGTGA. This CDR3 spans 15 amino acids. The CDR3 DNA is TGTGCCAGCAGCCTACACGTCCCGGGACAGGGACGAGCTTTCTTT. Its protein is CASSLHVPGQGRAFF.

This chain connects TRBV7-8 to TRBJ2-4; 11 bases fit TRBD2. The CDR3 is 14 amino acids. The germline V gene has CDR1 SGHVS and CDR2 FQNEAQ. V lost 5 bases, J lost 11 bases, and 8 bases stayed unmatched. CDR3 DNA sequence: TGTGCCAGCAGCCTATCGGGACTAGCGGAAGTTCAGTACTTC. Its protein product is CASSLSGLAEVQYF.

The CDR3 here is CASSRGQETQYF. Written as DNA, the CDR3 is TGTGCCAGCTCAAGGGGGCAAGAGACCCAGTACTTC. This chain links TRBV18 with TRBJ2-5; possibly TRBD1 for D (6 bases). Germline CDR1 KGHSH, CDR2 LQKENI. Trimming took 5 bases from V and 2 from J, leaving 6 bases between them. CDR3 length equals 12 residues.

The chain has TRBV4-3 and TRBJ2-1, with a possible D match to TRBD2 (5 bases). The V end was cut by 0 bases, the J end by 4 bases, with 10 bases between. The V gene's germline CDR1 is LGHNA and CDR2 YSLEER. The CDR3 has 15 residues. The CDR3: CASSQELEGYNEQFF. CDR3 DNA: TGCGCCAGCAGCCAAGAACTAGAGGGTTACAATGAGCAGTTCTTC.

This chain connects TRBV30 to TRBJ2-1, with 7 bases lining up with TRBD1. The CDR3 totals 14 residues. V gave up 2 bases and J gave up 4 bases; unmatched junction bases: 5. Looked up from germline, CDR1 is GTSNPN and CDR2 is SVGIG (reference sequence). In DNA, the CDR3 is TGTGCCTGGAGTACGACAGGGTTATACAATGAGCAGTTCTTC. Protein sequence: CAWSTTGLYNEQFF. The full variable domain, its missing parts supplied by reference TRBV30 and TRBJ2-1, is SQTIHQWPATLVQPVGSPLSLECTVEGTSNPNLYWYRQAAGRGLQLLFYSVGIGQISSEVPQNLSASRPQDRQFILSSKKLLLSDSGFYLCAWSTTGLYNEQFFGPGTRLTVL.

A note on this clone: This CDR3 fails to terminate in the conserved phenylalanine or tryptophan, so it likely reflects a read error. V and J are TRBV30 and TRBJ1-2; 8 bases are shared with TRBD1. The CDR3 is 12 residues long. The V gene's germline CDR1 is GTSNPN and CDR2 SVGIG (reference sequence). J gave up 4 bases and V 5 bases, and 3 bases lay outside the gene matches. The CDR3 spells CAWQGAGYGYTL. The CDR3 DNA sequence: TGTGCCTGGCAGGGGGCGGGCTATGGCTACACCCTC.

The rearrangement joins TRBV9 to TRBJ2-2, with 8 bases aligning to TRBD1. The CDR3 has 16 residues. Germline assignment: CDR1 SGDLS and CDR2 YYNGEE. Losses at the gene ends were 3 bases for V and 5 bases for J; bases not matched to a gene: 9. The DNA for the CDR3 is TGTGCCAGCAGCGGGAGGGGACAGGAAGGAACCGGGGAGCTGTTTTTT. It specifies CASSGRGQEGTGELFF.

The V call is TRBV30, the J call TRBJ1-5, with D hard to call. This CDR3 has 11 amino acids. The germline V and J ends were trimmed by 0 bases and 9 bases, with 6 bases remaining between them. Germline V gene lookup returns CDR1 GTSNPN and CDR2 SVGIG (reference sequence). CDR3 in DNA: TGTGCCTGGAGTGTACGGGGGCCCCAGCATTTT. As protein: CAWSVRGPQHF.

CDR3 loop: CASSTGGELFF. The CDR3 DNA sequence: TGTGCCAGCAGTACAGGGGGTGAACTGTTTTTT. The chain combines TRBV6-5 with TRBJ1-4; TRBD1 aligns across 8 bases. Looked up from germline, CDR1 is MNHEY and CDR2 is SVGAGI. There are 11 residues in the CDR3. V gave up 5 bases and J gave up 12 bases; unmatched junction bases: 2.

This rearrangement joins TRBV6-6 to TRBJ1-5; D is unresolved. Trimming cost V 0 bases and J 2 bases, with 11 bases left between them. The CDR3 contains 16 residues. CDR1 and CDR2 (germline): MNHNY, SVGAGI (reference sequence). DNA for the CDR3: TGTGCCAGCAGTTACTCAGCCGGGAGGGGCAATCAGCCCCAGCATTTT. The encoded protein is CASSYSAGRGNQPQHF.

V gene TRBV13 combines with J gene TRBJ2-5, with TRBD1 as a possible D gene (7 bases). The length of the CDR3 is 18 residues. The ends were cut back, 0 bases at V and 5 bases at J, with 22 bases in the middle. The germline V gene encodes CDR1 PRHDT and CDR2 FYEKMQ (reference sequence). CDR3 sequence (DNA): TGTGCCAGCAGCTTAGGCCTCCCTTCCGTACCAGGGGGGGAGACCCAGTACTTC. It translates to CASSLGLPSVPGGETQYF.

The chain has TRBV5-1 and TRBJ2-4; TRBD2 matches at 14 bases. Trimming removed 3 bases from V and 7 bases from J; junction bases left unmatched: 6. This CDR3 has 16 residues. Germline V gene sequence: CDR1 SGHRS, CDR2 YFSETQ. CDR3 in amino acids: CASSWGTSGSLNIQYF. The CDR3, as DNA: TGCGCCAGCAGCTGGGGGACTAGCGGGAGTTTGAACATTCAGTACTTC.

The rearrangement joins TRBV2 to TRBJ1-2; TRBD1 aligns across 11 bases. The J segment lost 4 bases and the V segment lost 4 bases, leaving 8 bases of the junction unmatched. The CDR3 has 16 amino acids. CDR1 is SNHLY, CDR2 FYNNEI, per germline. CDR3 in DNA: TGTGCCAGCAGTGCGGACAGGGGGCAATTGGGCTATGGCTACACCTTC. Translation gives CASSADRGQLGYGYTF.